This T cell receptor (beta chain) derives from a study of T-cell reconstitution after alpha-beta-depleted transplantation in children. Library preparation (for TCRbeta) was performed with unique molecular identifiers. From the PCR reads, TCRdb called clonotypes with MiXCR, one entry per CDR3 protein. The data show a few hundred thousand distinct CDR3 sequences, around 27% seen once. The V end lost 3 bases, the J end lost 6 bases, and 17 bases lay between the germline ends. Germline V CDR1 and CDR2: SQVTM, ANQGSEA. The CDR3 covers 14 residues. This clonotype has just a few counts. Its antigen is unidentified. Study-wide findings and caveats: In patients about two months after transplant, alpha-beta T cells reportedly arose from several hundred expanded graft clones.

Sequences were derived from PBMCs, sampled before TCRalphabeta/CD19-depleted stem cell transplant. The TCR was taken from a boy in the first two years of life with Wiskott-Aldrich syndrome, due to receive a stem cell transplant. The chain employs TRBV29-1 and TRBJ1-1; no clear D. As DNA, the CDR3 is TGCAGCGTTGAGGGCCGGATGCATGCGGCTGAAGCTTTCTTT. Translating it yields CSVEGRMHAAEAFF.